This T cell receptor (beta chain) was captured by sequencing in a study of blood T cell repertoires in COVID-19. Study overall: The cDNA or gDNA used as material had been derived from T cells, B-cell-depleted T cells, or PBMCs.

Only in-frame clones appear in the TCRdb table, and some are missing; sequencing was by immunoSEQ multiplex PCR. The sample yields hundreds of thousands of clones, 87% seen once. The V segment lost 4 bases and the J segment 3 bases; nucleotides outside the gene matches: 5. The germline V gene encodes CDR1 KGHDR and CDR2 SFDVKD. There are 16 residues in the CDR3. Sequenced material: peripheral blood. The sequence derives from a young man with active or convalescent COVID-19. The chain combines TRBV24-1 with TRBJ2-3, with 11 bases aligning to TRBD2. The CDR3 is CATSEPGLAVTDTQYF. Here the CDR3 DNA reads TGTGCCACCAGTGAGCCGGGACTAGCGGTAACAGATACGCAGTATTTT.